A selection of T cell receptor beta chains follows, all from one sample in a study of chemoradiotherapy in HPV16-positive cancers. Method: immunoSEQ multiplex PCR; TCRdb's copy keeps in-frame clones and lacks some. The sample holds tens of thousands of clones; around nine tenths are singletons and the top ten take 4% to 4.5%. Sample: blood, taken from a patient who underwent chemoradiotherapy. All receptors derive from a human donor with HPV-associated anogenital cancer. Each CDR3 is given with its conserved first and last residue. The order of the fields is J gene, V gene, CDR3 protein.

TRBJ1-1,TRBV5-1,CASSLGTGGSSAFF
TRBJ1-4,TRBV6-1,CASSDGGGPGEKLFF
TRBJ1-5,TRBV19,CASSIEGWQGKDNQPQHF
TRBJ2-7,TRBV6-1,CASSVGGASSYEQYF
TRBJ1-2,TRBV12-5,CASGTQGAGGYTF
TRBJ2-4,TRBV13,CASSQNRGLAKNIQYF
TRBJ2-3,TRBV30,CAWSRDSTDTQYF
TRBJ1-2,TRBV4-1,CASSQPRQGNYGYTF
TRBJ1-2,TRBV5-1,CASSRQTNYGYTF
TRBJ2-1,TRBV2,CASMLGGRAEQFF
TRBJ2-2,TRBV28,CASSFPGKTGELFF
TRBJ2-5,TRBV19,CANDRVWETQYF
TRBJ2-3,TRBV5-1,CASSLGGGGTDTQYF
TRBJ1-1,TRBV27,CASSSFTGVEEAFF
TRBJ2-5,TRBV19,CASTPGHKAGTQYF
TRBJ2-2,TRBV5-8,CASSLISGLRTGELFF
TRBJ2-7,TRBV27,CASSLSGPYRSYEQYF
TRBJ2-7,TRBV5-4,CASSLGFGQGSYEQYF
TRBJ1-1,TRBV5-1,CASSFSGGITEAFF
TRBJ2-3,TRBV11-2,CASSLDRGGRRSDTQYF
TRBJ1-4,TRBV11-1,CASSGSLDEKLFF
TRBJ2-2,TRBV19,CASSIGLAGSTGELFF
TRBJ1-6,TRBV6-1,CASSEAGQSSSYNSPLHF
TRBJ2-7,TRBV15,CATSRDKAGDREQYF
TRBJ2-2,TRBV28,CASWERGSNTGELFF
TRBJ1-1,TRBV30,CAWSVLSHGDTEAFF
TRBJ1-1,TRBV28,CASSSGVNTEAFF
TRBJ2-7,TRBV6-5,CASRRLADSSYEQYF
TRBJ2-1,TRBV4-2,CASTLGSGLYNEQFF
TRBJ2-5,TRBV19,CASSNRGKGQETQYF
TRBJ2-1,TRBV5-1,CASSLEFQVSYNEQFF
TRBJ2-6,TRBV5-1,CASSPSGTPGANVLTF
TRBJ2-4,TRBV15,CATSRWGAGADIQYF
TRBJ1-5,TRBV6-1,CASSGPINQPQHF
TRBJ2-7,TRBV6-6,CASASEVIASYEQYF
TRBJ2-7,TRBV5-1,CASSWSSGSSVGEQYF
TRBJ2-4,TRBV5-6,CASSSILLAAKNIQYF
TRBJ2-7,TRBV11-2,CASSLSDYEQYF
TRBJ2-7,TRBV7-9,CASSPRAKIYEQYF
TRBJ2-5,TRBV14,CASSQDFGPREQYF
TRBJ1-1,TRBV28,CASSSHRRQGSKNTEAFF
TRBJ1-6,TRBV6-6,CASREANSPLHF
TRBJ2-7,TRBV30,CAWSRRGYEQYF
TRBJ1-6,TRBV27,CASSSGTGGSSPLHF
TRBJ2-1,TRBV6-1,CASSDEGGRDEQFF
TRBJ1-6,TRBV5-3,CARNDDRGLENSPLHF
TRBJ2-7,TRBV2,CASSEGLMEVSYEQYF
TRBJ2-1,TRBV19,CASTNEQFF
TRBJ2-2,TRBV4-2,CASSLGASAGELFF